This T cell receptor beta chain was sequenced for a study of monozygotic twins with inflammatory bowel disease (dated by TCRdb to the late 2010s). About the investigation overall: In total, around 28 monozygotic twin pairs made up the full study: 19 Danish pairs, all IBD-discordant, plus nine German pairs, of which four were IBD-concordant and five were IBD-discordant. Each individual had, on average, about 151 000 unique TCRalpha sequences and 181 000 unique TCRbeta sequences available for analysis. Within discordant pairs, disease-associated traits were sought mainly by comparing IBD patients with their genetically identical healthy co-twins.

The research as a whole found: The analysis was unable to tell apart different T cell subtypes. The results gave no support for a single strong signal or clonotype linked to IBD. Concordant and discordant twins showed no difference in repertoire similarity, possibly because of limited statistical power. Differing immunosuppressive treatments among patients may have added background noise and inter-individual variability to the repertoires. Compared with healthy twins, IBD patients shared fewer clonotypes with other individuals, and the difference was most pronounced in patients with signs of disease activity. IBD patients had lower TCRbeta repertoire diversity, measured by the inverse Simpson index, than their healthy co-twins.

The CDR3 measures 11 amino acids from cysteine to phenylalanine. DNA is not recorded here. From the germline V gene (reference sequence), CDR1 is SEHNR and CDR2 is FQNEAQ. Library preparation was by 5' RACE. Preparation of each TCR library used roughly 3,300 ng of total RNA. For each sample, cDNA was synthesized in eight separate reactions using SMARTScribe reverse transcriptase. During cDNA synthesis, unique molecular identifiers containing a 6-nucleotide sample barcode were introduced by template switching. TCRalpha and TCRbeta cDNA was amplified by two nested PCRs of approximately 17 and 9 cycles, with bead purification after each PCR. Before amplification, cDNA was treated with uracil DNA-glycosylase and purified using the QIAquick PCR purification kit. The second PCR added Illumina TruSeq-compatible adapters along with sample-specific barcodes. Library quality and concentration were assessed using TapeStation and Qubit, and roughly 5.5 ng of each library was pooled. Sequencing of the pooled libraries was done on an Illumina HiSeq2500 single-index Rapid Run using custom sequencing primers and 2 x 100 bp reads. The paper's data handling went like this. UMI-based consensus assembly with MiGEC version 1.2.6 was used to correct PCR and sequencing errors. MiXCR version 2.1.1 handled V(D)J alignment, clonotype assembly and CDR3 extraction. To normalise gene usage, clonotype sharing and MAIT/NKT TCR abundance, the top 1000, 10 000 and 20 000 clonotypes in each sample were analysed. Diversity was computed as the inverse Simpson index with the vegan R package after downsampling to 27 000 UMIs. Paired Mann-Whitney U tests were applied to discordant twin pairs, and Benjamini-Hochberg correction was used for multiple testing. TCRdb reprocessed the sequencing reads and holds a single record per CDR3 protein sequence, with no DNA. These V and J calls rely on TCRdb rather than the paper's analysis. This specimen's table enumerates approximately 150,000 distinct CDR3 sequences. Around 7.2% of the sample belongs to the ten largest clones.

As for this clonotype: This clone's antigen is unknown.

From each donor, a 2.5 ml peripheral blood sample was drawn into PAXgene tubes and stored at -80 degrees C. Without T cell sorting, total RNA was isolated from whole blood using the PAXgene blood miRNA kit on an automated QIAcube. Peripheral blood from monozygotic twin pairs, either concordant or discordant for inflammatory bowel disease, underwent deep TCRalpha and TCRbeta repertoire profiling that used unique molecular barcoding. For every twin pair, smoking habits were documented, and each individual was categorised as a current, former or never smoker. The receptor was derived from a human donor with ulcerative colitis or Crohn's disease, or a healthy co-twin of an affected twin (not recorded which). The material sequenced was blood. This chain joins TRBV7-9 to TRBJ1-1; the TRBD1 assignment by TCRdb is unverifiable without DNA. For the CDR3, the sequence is CASSLDRFAFF.